What follows are 17 T cell receptor beta chains derived from one specimen sequenced in a study of shared clonotypes between healthy human individuals (dated by TCRdb to 2018 to 2020). The method was the immunoSEQ multiplex PCR assay. TCRdb carries this immuneACCESS record with in-frame sequences only. Its versions omit some clonotypes, under half of them owing to an unresolved V gene in the studies checked, with the rest unexplained. This sample gives a few hundred thousand clones in total; approximately 77% of them show up just once. The ten most abundant clones make up around 13% of the sample. Sequenced: PBMCs. The receptors were gathered from a woman in her thirties or forties in good health. Some clones in this sample may be carry-over from other donors' samples.

The rearrangement uses TRBV28 and TRBJ2-7; D possibly corresponds to TRBD2 (5 bases). Trimming left V 8 bases short and J 2 bases short, with 10 bases between. Germline V CDR1 and CDR2: MDHEN, SYDVKM. CDR3 size: 12 residues. The CDR3 coding sequence is TGTGCCAGCGTGAGGGATCCCTACGAGCAGTACTTC. Amino acids: CASVRDPYEQYF. Together with reference TRBV28 and TRBJ2-7, the CDR3 gives the full variable domain: DVKVTQSSRYLVKRTGEKVFLECVQDMDHENMFWYRQDPGLGLRLIYFSYDVKMKEKGDIPEGYSVSREKKERFSLILESASTNQTSMYLCASVRDPYEQYFGPGTRLTVT.

J is TRBJ1-5 and V is TRBV15, with TRBD1 matching over 11 bases. V was clipped by 5 bases and J by 6 bases; unmatched bases: 9. Germline V gene sequence: CDR1 LNHNV, CDR2 YYDKDF (reference sequence). The CDR3 contains 16 residues. The CDR3, as DNA: TGTGCCACCAGCTCCCCGGGACAGGGGGGGACTCAGCCCCAGCATTTT. It is translated as CATSSPGQGGTQPQHF.

This rearrangement joins TRBV7-2 to TRBJ1-1, with TRBD1 as a possible D gene (5 bases). Germline V gives CDR1 SGHTA, CDR2 FQGNSA. Trimming took off 7 bases at V and 5 bases at J, with 17 bases between the two ends. The CDR3 runs to 14 residues. The CDR3 loop reads CASTLGGGYTEAFF. CDR3 DNA: TGTGCCAGCACCTTGGGGGGGGGTTATACTGAAGCTTTCTTT.

About this clone: One end of the junction does not line up with germline, which may come from a read error. The V gene is TRBV7-6, the J gene TRBJ2-2; D assignment may be TRBD1 or TRBD2 (6 bases each). The CDR3 has 19 amino acids. Per the germline V gene, CDR1 is SGHVS and CDR2 is FNYEAQ. The CDR3 sequence is CASSLGPRRGGGSTGELFF. CDR3 coding DNA: TGTGCCAGCAGCTTAGGGCCTCGCAGGGGTGGAGGGTCCACCGGGGAGCTGTTCTTT.

The chain employs TRBV6-6 and TRBJ2-2; the match to TRBD2 covers 8 bases. Germline trimming cut 6 bases from V and 6 bases from J; bases unmatched to any gene: 12. CDR1 is MNHNY, CDR2 SVGAGI, per germline (reference sequence). The CDR3 loop spans 16 amino acids. The CDR3 coding sequence is TGTGCCAGCAGCCTGAGCCCCTGGCGGGAGGCCGGGGAGCTGTTTTTT. It encodes CASSLSPWREAGELFF.

Turning to this clone: A far larger clone is off by one base, so a read error is likely. The chain combines TRBV10-1 with TRBJ1-1, with D possibly TRBD1 on 6 matching bases. Germline V gives CDR1 WNHNN, CDR2 SYGVQD (reference sequence). CDR3 size: 13 residues. CDR3 DNA sequence: TGCCCCAGCAGCGAGGACAGCTACACTGAAGCTTTCTTT. It yields the protein CPSSEDSYTEAFF.

This rearrangement joins TRBV11-2 to TRBJ2-1, with 9 bases identical to TRBD2. With V trimmed by 6 bases and J by 7 bases, 4 bases remained unmatched. Germline CDR1 and CDR2: SGHAT and FQNNGV. The CDR3 extends over 13 amino acids. CDR3 sequence: CASRAGGANEQFF. The DNA of the CDR3 is TGTGCCAGCAGGGCGGGGGGGGCGAATGAGCAGTTCTTC.

Written as DNA, the CDR3 is TGTGCCACCAGCAGAGAACTGAACACTGAAGCTTTCTTT. It specifies CATSRELNTEAFF. The rearrangement uses TRBV15 and TRBJ1-1, with no clear D. Between the trimmed V and J ends, which lost 0 bases and 0 bases, there was a span of 2 bases. The germline V gene encodes CDR1 LNHNV and CDR2 YYDKDF (reference sequence). The CDR3 loop spans 13 amino acids.

By its share, this clone is medium-sized. This same CDR3 is encoded by further DNA sequences in the sample. The chain joins TRBV11-2 to TRBJ2-1; D unclear. Germline CDR1 reads SGHAT; CDR2 reads FQNNGV. The CDR3 has 13 amino acids. V shed 4 bases and J shed 12 bases, with 16 bases lying between them. The CDR3 loop is CASSSNPMGGQFF. DNA of the CDR3: TGTGCCAGCAGCTCCAACCCAATGGGCGGGCAGTTCTTC.

The chain recombines TRBV4-3 with TRBJ1-3; D is perhaps TRBD1 (6 bases). V gave up 3 bases and J gave up 4 bases, with 13 bases separating them. This CDR3 comprises 15 residues. Germline CDR1 LGHNA, CDR2 YSLEER. The CDR3 DNA sequence: TGCGCCAGCAGCCAGTTGACAGGCCCCGGAAACACCATATATTTT. It yields the protein CASSQLTGPGNTIYF.

This clone appeared a single time. Other DNA sequences in this specimen translate into the identical CDR3. The rearrangement links TRBV28 to TRBJ2-7; the D is unclear. V was cut by 2 bases and J by 3 bases, with 2 bases left in between. The CDR3 loop spans 11 amino acids. Germline V CDR1 and CDR2: MDHEN, SYDVKM. The CDR3 protein is CASSLVYEQYF. CDR3 nucleotide sequence: TGTGCCAGCAGTTTAGTCTACGAGCAGTACTTC.

CDR3 bases: TGTGCCAGCAGCGACCTCAGAGGACTAGCGGGAAGAGGGACCCAGTACTTC. Its protein product is CASSDLRGLAGRGTQYF. The J gene is TRBJ2-5, the V gene TRBV11-2; 12 nucleotides line up with TRBD2. Germline trimming cut 5 bases from V and 7 bases from J; bases unmatched to any gene: 14. Germline CDR1 reads SGHAT; CDR2 reads FQNNGV. This CDR3 has 17 amino acids.

The chain uses TRBV27 and TRBJ2-7, with a possible D match to TRBD2 (6 bases). This CDR3 is built from 16 residues. V was shortened by 5 bases and J by 3 bases, with 20 bases between the two germline ends. Germline V lookup: CDR1 MNHEY, CDR2 SMNVEV (reference sequence). In DNA form, the CDR3 reads TGTGCCAGCAGTCCTTCTCGGGGACTCATGTACTACGAGCAGTACTTC. Its translation is CASSPSRGLMYYEQYF.

The V and J genes are TRBV7-9 and TRBJ2-7; 9 bases fit TRBD2. CDR1 is SEHNR, CDR2 FQNEAQ, per germline (reference sequence). The length of the CDR3 is 13 residues. Trimming removed 6 bases from V and 6 bases from J; junction bases left unmatched: 6. CDR3 sequence: CASSASGTREQYF. For the CDR3, the DNA is TGTGCCAGCAGTGCTAGCGGGACCCGCGAGCAGTACTTC.

The chain links TRBV27 to TRBJ2-6; no definite D call. This CDR3 region has 17 residues. The germline gives CDR1 MNHEY, CDR2 SMNVEV (reference sequence). V was shortened by 7 bases and J by 3 bases, with 19 bases between the two germline ends. CDR3 nucleotide sequence: TGTGCCAGCACCCCCTCCCTCGGTTATAATGGGGCCAACGTCCTGACTTTC. Amino acids: CASTPSLGYNGANVLTF.

On this clone itself: Other DNA sequences in this specimen translate into the identical CDR3. The CDR3 sequence is CASSPPGLAGNEQFF. In DNA form, the CDR3 reads TGTGCCAGCAGCCCCCCGGGACTAGCGGGCAATGAGCAGTTCTTC. The chain couples TRBV28 to TRBJ2-1; 12 bases map to TRBD2. The CDR3 consists of 15 residues. Germline V gene sequence: CDR1 MDHEN, CDR2 SYDVKM. Trimming cost V 6 bases and J 6 bases; bases outside gene matches: 6.

On this clone itself: A far larger clone is only one base removed, so a read error is likely. Other nucleotide sequences from this sample produce the same CDR3. This sequence joins TRBV18 and TRBJ2-2; D is unresolved. This CDR3 has 13 amino acids. Germline-derived CDR1 and CDR2 are KGHSH and LQKENI. V dropped 3 bases and J dropped 5 bases, with 7 bases sitting between them. CDR3 region: CASSPGRTGELFF. The CDR3 nucleotides are TGTGCCAGCTCACCCGGGCGAACCGGGGAGCTGTTTTTT.